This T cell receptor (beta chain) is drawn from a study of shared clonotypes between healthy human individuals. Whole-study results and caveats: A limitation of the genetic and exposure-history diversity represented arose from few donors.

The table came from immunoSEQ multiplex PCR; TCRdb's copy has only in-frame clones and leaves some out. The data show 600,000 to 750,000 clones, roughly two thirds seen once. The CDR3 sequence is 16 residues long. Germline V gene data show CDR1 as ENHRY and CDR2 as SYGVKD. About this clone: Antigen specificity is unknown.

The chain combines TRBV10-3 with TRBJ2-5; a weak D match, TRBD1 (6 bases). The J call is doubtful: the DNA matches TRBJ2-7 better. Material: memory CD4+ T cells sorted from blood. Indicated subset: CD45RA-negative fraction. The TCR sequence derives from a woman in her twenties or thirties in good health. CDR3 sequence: CAIRQGQRTDTYEQYF. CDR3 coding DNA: TGTGCCATCAGGCAGGGTCAAAGGACAGACACCTACGAGCAGTACTTC.